Following are 9 T cell receptor beta chains from one sample sequenced in a study of cytomegalovirus exposure and HLA in healthy donors. Vbeta (60) and Jbeta (13) primers were used in the PCR. Sequencing used immunoSEQ multiplex PCR; TCRdb keeps in-frame clones, though not all of them. This sample has 160,000 or so clones, with approximately 80% found just once. What was sequenced was PBMCs. These receptors came from a woman aged 50 to 60 in good health and CMV-seronegative.

The sample holds a few counts of this clone. The gene calls are TRBV18 and TRBJ1-1; 9 bases fit TRBD1. The germline V gene encodes CDR1 KGHSH and CDR2 LQKENI. The CDR3 contains 15 residues. The V and J ends lost 2 bases and 9 bases, in that order; junction bases with no gene match: 10. CDR3 sequence reads: CASSPYRGQDGKAFF. CDR3 coding DNA: TGTGCCAGCTCACCATACAGGGGGCAGGATGGTAAAGCTTTCTTT.

The J gene is TRBJ1-2, the V gene TRBV7-9; D remains unclear. This CDR3 is 13 amino acids long. The V end was cut by 7 bases, the J end by 8 bases, with 17 bases between. Germline assignment: CDR1 SEHNR and CDR2 FQNEAQ (reference sequence). The CDR3 is CASTVDKFRGYTF. Here the CDR3 DNA reads TGTGCCAGCACCGTCGACAAGTTTAGGGGCTACACCTTC.

This chain links TRBV5-1 with TRBJ1-4, with D perhaps TRBD1 (5 bases). The length of the CDR3 is 14 residues. Germline CDR1 and CDR2: SGHRS and YFSETQ. Trimming removed 5 bases from V and 3 bases from J, with 11 bases in between. CDR3 region: CASSGAGSNEKLFF. In nucleotides, the CDR3 is TGCGCCAGCAGTGGGGCAGGGTCTAATGAAAAACTGTTTTTT.

The gene calls are TRBV27 and TRBJ1-2; 9 bases agree with TRBD1. With 2 bases clipped from V and 4 bases from J, the junction kept 2 bases outside the gene matches. Germline lookup yields CDR1 MNHEY and CDR2 SMNVEV (reference sequence). The length of the CDR3 is 14 residues. CDR3 sequence (DNA): TGTGCCAGCAGTTTAACAGGGGGCGGCTATGGCTACACCTTC. Translation: CASSLTGGGYGYTF.

The chain uses TRBV5-1 and TRBJ1-4, with TRBD1 identical over 9 bases. Germline CDR1 SGHRS, CDR2 YFSETQ. This CDR3 region has 16 residues. The V and J ends lost 7 bases and 0 bases, in that order; junction bases with no gene match: 7. In DNA, the CDR3 is TGCGCCAGCGGGACAGGGTGGACTGCAACTAATGAAAAACTGTTTTTT. Protein: CASGTGWTATNEKLFF.

V and J are TRBV13 and TRBJ1-5; TRBD1 matches at 7 bases. Germline V CDR1 and CDR2: PRHDT, FYEKMQ (reference sequence). Trimming cost V 0 bases and J 2 bases; bases outside gene matches: 4. This CDR3 has 16 amino acids. CDR3 amino acids: CASSLGAGGGNQPQHF. The CDR3, as DNA: TGTGCCAGCAGCTTAGGCGCAGGGGGAGGCAATCAGCCCCAGCATTTT.

This clone was seen a few times. This rearrangement joins TRBV7-6 to TRBJ2-7; the D gene is possibly TRBD2 (6 bases). V was cut by 1 base and J by 2 bases, with 9 bases left in between. This CDR3 is 14 amino acids long. Per germline, CDR1 SGHVS and CDR2 FNYEAQ. The CDR3 protein is CASSLGGDPYEQYF. CDR3 in DNA: TGTGCCAGCAGCTTAGGGGGGGACCCCTACGAGCAGTACTTC. The full variable domain, rest sourced from reference TRBV7-6 and TRBJ2-7, is GAGVSQSPRYKVTKRGQDVALRCDPISGHVSLYWYRQALGQGPEFLTYFNYEAQQDKSGLPNDRFSAERPEGSISTLTIQRTEQRDSAMYRCASSLGGDPYEQYFGPGTRLTVT.

This rearrangement joins TRBV19 to TRBJ2-7, with 7 bases matching TRBD1. Germline V gives CDR1 LNHDA, CDR2 SQIVND (reference sequence). The CDR3 has 15 amino acids. V lost 2 bases and J lost 2; bases outside the gene matches: 6. This chain's CDR3 is CASSIWPGQTYEQYF. The CDR3 bases are TGTGCCAGTAGTATATGGCCGGGACAGACCTACGAGCAGTACTTC.

This sequence joins TRBV27 and TRBJ2-2, with TRBD2 identical over 7 bases. With V trimmed by 2 bases and J by 1 base, 4 bases remained unmatched. Germline CDR1 is MNHEY and CDR2 is SMNVEV (reference sequence). The CDR3 extends over 16 amino acids. The CDR3 here is CASSLQRGRNTGELFF. The CDR3 DNA sequence: TGTGCCAGCAGTTTACAGCGGGGAAGGAACACCGGGGAGCTGTTTTTT.